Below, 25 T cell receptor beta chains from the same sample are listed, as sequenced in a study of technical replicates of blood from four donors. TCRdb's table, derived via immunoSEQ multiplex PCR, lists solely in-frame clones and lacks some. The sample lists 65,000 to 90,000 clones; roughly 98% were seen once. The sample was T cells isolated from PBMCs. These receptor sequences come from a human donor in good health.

In nucleotides, the CDR3 is TGTGCCAGCTCACCGCTTCAGGACACTGAAGCTTTCTTT. It codes for CASSPLQDTEAFF. The chain couples TRBV18 to TRBJ1-1; no reliable D call. The germline gives CDR1 KGHSH, CDR2 LQKENI. V was pared by 3 bases and J by 3 bases, with 8 bases between. This CDR3 spans 13 amino acids. The full variable domain, its missing parts supplied by reference TRBV18 and TRBJ1-1, is NAGVMQNPRHLVRRRGQEARLRCSPMKGHSHVYWYRQLPEEGLKFMVYLQKENIIDESGMPKERFSAEFPKEGPSILRIQQVVRGDSAAYFCASSPLQDTEAFFGQGTRLTVV.

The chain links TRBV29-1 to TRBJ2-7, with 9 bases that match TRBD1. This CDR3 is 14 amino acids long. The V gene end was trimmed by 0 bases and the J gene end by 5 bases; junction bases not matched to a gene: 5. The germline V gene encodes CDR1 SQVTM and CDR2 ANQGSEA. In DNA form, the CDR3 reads TGCAGCGTTGAAGAGGGACAGGGTCGGAACGAGCAGTACTTC. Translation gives CSVEEGQGRNEQYF.

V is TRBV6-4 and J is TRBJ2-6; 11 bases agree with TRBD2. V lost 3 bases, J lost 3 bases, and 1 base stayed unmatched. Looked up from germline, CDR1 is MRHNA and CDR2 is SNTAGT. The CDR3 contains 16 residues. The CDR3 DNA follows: TGTGCCAGCAGTGAAACTAGCGGGAGTGGGGCCAACGTCCTGACTTTC. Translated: CASSETSGSGANVLTF.

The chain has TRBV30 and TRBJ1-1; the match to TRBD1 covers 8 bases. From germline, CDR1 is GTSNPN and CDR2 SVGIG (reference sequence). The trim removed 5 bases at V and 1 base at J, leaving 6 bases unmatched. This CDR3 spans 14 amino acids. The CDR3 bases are TGTGCCTGGGGACAGGGTGACGAGAACACTGAAGCTTTCTTT. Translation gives CAWGQGDENTEAFF.

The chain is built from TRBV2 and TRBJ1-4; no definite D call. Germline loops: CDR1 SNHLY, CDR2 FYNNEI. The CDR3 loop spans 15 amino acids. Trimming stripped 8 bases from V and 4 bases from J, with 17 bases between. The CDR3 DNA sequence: TGTGCCAGCCGATCGGAGGCAGCTAATAATGAAAAACTGTTTTTT. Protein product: CASRSEAANNEKLFF.

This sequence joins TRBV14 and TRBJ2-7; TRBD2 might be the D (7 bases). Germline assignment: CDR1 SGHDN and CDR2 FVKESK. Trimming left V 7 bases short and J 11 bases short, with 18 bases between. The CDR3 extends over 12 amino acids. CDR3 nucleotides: TGTGCCAGCACCGGGGGGCACGGGGTTAAGTACTTC. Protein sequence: CASTGGHGVKYF.

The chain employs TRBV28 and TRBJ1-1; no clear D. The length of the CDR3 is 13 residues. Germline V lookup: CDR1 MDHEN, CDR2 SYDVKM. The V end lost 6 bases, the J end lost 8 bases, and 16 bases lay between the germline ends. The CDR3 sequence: CASSSHGSREAFF. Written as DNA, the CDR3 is TGTGCCAGCAGCTCACACGGGAGCCGAGAAGCTTTCTTT.

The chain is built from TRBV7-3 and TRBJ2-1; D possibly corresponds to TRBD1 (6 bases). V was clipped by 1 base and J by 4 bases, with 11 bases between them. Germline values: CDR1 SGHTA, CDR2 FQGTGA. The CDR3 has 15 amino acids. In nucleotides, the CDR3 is TGTGCCAGCAGCTTAAAGGGGGATAGATACAATGAGCAGTTCTTC. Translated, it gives CASSLKGDRYNEQFF. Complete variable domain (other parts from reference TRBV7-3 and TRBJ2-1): GAGVSQTPSNKVTEKGKYVELRCDPISGHTALYWYRQSLGQGPEFLIYFQGTGAADDSGLPNDRFFAVRPEGSVSTLKIQRTERGDSAVYLCASSLKGDRYNEQFFGPGTRLTVL.

The chain's CDR3 is CASSNTGGYGYTF. In DNA, the CDR3 is TGTGCCAGTAGTAATACAGGGGGCTATGGCTACACCTTC. This chain uses TRBV19 with TRBJ1-2; 8 nucleotides line up with TRBD1. This CDR3 has 13 residues. CDR1 LNHDA and CDR2 SQIVND come from the germline V gene (reference sequence). J lost 4 bases, V lost 4 bases, and 2 bases had no gene match.

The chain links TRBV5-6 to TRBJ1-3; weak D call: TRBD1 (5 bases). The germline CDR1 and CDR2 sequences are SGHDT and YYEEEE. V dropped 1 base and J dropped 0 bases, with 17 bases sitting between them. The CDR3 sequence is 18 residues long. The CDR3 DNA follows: TGTGCCAGCAGCTTGTTTGGGGGGGGTCCAAGCTCTGGAAACACCATATATTTT. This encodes CASSLFGGGPSSGNTIYF.

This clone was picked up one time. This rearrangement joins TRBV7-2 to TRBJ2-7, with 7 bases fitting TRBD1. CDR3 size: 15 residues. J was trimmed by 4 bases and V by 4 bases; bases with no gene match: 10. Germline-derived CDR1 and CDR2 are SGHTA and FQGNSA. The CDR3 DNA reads TGTGCCAGCAGCTCTGCAGGCGACAGGGCGTACGAGCAGTACTTC. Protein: CASSSAGDRAYEQYF.

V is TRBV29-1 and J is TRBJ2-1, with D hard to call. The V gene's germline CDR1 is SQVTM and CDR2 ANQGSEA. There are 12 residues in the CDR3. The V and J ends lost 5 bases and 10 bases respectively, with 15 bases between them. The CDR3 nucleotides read TGCAGCGTTCCTCCCGGGTATGGAGAGCAGTTCTTC. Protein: CSVPPGYGEQFF.

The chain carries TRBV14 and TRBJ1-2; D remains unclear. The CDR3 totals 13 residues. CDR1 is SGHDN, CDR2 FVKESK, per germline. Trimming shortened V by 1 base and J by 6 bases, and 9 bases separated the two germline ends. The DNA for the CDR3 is TGTGCCAGCAGCCAAGCTGAGGGTCATGGCTACACCTTC. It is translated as CASSQAEGHGYTF.

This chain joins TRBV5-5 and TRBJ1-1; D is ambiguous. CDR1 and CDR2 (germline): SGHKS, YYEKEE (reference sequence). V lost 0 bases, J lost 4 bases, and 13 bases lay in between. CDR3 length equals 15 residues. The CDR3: CASSLALLAGTEAFF. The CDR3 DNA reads TGTGCCAGCAGCTTGGCTCTTTTAGCTGGCACTGAAGCTTTCTTT.

The chain's CDR3 is CASSVMTGGITEAFF. CDR3 in DNA: TGTGCCAGCAGCGTTATGACAGGGGGAATAACTGAAGCTTTCTTT. The V gene is TRBV9, the J gene TRBJ1-1; TRBD1 agrees at 9 bases. Germline V lookup: CDR1 SGDLS, CDR2 YYNGEE. The CDR3 has 15 amino acids. The V segment lost 2 bases and the J segment 5 bases; nucleotides outside the gene matches: 7.

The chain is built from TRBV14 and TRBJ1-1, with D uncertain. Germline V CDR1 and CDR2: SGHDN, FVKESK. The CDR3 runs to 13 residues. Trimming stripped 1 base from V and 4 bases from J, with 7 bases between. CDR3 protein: CASSQGRSTEAFF. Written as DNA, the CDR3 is TGTGCCAGCAGCCAAGGGAGGAGCACTGAAGCTTTCTTT.

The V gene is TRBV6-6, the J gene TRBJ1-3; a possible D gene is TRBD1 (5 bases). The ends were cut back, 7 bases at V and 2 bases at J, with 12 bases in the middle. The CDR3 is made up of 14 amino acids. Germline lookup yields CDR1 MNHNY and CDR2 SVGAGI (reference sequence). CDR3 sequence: CASTQGPTGNTIYF. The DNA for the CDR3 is TGTGCCAGCACCCAGGGCCCCACTGGAAACACCATATATTTT.

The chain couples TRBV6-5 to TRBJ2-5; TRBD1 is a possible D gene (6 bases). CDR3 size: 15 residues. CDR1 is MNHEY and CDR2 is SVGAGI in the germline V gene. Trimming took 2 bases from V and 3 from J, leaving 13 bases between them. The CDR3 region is CASSYKGTREETQYF. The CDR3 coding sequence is TGTGCCAGCAGTTACAAAGGGACACGGGAAGAGACCCAGTACTTC.

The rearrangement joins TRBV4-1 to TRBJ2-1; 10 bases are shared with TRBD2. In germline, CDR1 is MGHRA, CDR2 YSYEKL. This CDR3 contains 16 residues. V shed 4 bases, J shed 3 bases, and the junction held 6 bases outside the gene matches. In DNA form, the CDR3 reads TGCGCCAGCAGCCGCGGACTAGCGGACCTCTACAATGAGCAGTTCTTC. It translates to CASSRGLADLYNEQFF.

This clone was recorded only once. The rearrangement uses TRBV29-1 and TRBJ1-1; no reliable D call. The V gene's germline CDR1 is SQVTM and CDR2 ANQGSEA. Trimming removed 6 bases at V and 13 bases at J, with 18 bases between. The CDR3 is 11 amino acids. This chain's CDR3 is CSVVEGLEGFF. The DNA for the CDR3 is TGCAGCGTCGTAGAGGGCCTAGAGGGTTTCTTT. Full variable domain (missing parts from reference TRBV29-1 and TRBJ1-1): SAVISQKPSRDICQRGTSLTIQCQVDSQVTMMFWYRQQPGQSLTLIATANQGSEATYESGFVIDKFPISRPNLTFSTLTVSNMSPEDSSIYLCSVVEGLEGFFGQGTRLTVV.

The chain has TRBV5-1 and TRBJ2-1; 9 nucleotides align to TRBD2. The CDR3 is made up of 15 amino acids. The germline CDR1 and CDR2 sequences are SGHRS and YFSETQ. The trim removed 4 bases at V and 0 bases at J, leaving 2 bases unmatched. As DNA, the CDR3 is TGCGCCAGCAGCAATAGCGGGAGCTCCTACAATGAGCAGTTCTTC. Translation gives CASSNSGSSYNEQFF.

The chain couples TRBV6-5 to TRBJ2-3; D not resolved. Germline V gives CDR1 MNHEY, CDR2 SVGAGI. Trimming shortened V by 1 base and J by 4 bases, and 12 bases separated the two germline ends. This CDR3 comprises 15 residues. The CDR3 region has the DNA TGTGCCAGCAGTTACTTATCGCAGATCCCAGATACGCAGTATTTT. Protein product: CASSYLSQIPDTQYF.

CDR3 amino acids: CASSLSAGRAGELFF. The CDR3 nucleotides are TGTGCCAGCAGTTTATCAGCGGGAAGGGCCGGGGAGCTGTTTTTT. The chain couples TRBV28 to TRBJ2-2; 7 bases map to TRBD2. The V gene end was trimmed by 1 base and the J gene end by 6 bases; junction bases not matched to a gene: 5. This CDR3 spans 15 amino acids. The V gene's germline CDR1 is MDHEN and CDR2 SYDVKM.

The CDR3 nucleotides are TGTGCCACAGGGGGCGGCGGGGAGCTGTTTTTT. As protein: CATGGGGELFF. The chain recombines TRBV6-5 with TRBJ2-2; 8 positions agree with TRBD1. The CDR3 extends over 11 amino acids. Germline values: CDR1 MNHEY, CDR2 SVGAGI. V dropped 10 bases and J dropped 7; count of bases not matched to a gene: 2.

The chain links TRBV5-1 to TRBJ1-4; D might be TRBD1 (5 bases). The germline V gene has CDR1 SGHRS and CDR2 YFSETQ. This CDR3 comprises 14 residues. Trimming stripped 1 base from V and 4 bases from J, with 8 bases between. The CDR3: CASSLTGGNEKLFF. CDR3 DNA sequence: TGCGCCAGCAGCTTGACGGGGGGTAATGAAAAACTGTTTTTT.